The sequence of this TCR beta chain was determined in a study of cytomegalovirus exposure and HLA in healthy donors. Whole-study findings and limits: The authors enumerated over 150 TCR beta chains as linked to cytomegalovirus.

Looked up from germline, CDR1 is MDHEN and CDR2 is SYDVKM. The CDR3 contains 14 residues. V lost 4 bases, J lost 7 bases, and 7 bases stayed unmatched. This clone has a handful of counts. Antigen: not known. Primers for the PCR totalled 60 Vbeta and 13 Jbeta. The repertoire was sequenced with immunoSEQ multiplex PCR; TCRdb's copy has only in-frame clones and lacks some. The repertoire holds around 200,000 clones, with roughly 79% as singletons. The TCR originated in a woman in her 30s in good health and CMV-seropositive. Sequenced material: PBMCs. This chain uses TRBV28 with TRBJ1-5, with TRBD1 identical over 7 bases. Here the CDR3 DNA reads TGTGCCAGCAGTTACAGGGGCGCGAGGCAGCCCCAGCATTTT. This translates into CASSYRGARQPQHF.